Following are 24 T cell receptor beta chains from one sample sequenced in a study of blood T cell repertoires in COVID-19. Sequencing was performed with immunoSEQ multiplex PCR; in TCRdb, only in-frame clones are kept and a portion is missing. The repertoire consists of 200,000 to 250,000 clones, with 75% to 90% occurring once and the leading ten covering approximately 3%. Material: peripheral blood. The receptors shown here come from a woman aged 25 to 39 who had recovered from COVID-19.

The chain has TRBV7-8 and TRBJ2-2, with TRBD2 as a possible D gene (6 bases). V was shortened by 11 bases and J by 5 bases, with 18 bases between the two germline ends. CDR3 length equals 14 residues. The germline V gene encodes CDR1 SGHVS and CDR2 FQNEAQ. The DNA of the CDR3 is TGTGCCTCCGGGTCTGGACTACGGACCGGGGAGCTGTTTTTT. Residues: CASGSGLRTGELFF. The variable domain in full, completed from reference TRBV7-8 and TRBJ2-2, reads GAGVSQSPRYKVAKRGQDVALRCDPISGHVSLFWYQQALGQGPEFLTYFQNEAQLDKSGLPSDRFFAERPEGSVSTLKIQRTQQEDSAVYLCASGSGLRTGELFFGEGSRLTVL.

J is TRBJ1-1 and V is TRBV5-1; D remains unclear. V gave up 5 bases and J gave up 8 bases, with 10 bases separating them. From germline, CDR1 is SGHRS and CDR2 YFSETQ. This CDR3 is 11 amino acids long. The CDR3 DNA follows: TGCGCCAGCAGACTTCACTCAGAAGCTTTCTTT. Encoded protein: CASRLHSEAFF.

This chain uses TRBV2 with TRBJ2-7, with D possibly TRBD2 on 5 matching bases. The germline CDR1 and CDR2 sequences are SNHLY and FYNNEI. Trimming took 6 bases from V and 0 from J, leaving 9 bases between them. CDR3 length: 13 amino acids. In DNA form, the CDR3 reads TGTGCCAGCAGCGGCGGACTCTCCTACGAGCAGTACTTC. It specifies CASSGGLSYEQYF. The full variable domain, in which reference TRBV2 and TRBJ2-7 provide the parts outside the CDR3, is EPEVTQTPSHQVTQMGQEVILRCVPISNHLYFYWYRQILGQKVEFLVSFYNNEISEKSEIFDDQFSVERPDGSNFTLKIRSTKLEDSAMYFCASSGGLSYEQYFGPGTRLTVT.

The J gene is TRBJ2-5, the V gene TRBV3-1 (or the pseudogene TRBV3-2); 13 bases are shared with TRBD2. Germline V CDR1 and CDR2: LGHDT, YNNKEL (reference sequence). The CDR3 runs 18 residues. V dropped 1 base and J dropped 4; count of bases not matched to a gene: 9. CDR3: CASSQALLAGGLGETQYF. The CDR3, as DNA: TGTGCCAGCAGCCAAGCCTTACTAGCGGGGGGGCTCGGAGAGACCCAGTACTTC.

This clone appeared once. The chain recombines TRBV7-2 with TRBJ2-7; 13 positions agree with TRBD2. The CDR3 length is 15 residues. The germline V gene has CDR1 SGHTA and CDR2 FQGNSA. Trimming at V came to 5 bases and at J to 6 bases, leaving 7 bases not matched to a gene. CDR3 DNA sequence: TGTGCCAGCAGCAGGGGACTAGCGGGGCGGGGCGAGCAGTACTTC. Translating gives CASSRGLAGRGEQYF.

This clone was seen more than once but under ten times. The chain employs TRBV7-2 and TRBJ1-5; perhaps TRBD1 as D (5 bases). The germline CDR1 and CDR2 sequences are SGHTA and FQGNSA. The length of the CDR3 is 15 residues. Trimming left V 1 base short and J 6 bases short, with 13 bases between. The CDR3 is CASSLVAGYSQPQHF. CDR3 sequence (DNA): TGTGCCAGCAGCTTAGTTGCAGGGTACAGTCAGCCCCAGCATTTT.

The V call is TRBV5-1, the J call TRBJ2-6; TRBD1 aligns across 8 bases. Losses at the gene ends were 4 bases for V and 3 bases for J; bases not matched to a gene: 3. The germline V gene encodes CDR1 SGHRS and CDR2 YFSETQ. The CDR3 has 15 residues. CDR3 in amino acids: CASSRTGNGANVLTF. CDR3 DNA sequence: TGCGCCAGCAGCCGGACAGGGAATGGGGCCAACGTCCTGACTTTC.

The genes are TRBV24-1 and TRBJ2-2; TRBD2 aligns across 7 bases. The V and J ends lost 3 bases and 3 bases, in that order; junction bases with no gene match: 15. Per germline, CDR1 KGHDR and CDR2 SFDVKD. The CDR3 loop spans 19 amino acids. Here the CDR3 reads CATSDTPRDYYMDTGELFF. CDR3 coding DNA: TGTGCCACCAGTGATACACCCCGGGACTACTATATGGACACCGGGGAGCTGTTTTTT.

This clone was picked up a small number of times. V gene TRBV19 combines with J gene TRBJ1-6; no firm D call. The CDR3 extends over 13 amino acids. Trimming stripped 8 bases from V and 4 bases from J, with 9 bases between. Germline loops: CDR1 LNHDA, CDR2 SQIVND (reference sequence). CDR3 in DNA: TGTGCCAGTGCTTGGAGTTATAATTCACCCCTCCACTTT. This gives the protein CASAWSYNSPLHF. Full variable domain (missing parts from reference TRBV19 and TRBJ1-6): DGGITQSPKYLFRKEGQNVTLSCEQNLNHDAMYWYRQDPGQGLRLIYYSQIVNDFQKGDIAEGYSVSREKKESFPLTVTSAQKNPTAFYLCASAWSYNSPLHFGNGTRLTVT.

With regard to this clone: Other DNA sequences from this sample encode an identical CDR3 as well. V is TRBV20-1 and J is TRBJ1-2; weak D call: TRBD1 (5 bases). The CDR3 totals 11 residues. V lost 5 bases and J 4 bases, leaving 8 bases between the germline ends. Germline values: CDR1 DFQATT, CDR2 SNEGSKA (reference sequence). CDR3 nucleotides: TGCAGTGCTCCCGGGGGCTATGGCTACACCTTC. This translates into CSAPGGYGYTF.

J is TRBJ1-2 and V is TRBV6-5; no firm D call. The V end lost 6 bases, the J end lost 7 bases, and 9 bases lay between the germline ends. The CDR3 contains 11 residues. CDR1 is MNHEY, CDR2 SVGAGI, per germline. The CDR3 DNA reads TGTGCCAGCAGCACTTTATCTGGCTACACCTTC. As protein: CASSTLSGYTF.

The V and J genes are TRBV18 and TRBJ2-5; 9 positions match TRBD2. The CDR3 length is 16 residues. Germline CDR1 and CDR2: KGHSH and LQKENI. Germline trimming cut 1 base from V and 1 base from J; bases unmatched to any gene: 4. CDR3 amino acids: CASSPLEAGGQETQYF. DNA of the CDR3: TGTGCCAGCTCACCACTAGAAGCGGGGGGCCAAGAGACCCAGTACTTC.

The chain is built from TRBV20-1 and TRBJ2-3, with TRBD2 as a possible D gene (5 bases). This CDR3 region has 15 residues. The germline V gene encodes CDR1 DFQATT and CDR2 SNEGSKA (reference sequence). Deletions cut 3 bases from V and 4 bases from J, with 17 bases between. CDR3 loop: CSASWRALGSDTQYF. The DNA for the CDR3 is TGCAGTGCTAGTTGGCGGGCCCTAGGTTCAGATACGCAGTATTTT.

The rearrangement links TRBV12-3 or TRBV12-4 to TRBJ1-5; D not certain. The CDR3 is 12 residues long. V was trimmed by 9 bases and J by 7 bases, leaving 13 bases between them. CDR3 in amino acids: CASTVSRQPQHF. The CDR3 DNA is TGTGCCAGTACAGTATCGCGCCAGCCCCAGCATTTT.

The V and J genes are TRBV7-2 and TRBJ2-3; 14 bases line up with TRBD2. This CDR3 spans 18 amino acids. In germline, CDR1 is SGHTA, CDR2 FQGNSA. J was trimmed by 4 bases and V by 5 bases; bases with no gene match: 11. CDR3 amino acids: CASSARPGLAGAADTQYF. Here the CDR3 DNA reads TGTGCCAGCAGCGCCAGACCGGGACTAGCGGGGGCCGCAGATACGCAGTATTTT.

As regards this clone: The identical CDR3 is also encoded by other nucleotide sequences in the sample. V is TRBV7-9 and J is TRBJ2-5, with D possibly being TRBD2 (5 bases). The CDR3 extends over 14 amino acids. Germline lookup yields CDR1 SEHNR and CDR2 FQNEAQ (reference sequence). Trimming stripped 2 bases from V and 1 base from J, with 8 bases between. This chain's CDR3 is CASSLTGSQETQYF. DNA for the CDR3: TGTGCCAGCAGCTTAACGGGATCCCAAGAGACCCAGTACTTC.

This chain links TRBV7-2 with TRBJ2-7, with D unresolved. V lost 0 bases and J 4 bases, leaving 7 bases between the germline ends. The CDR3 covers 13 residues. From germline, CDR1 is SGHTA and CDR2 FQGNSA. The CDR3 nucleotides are TGTGCCAGCAGCTTAGCGGCGGAATACGAGCAGTACTTC. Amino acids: CASSLAAEYEQYF.

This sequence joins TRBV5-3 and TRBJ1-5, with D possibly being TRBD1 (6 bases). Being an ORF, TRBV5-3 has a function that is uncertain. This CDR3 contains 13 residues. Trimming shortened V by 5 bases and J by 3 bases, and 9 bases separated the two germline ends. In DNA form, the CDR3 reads TGTGCCAGAAGGGACAGTTTCAATCAGCCCCAGCATTTT. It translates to CARRDSFNQPQHF.

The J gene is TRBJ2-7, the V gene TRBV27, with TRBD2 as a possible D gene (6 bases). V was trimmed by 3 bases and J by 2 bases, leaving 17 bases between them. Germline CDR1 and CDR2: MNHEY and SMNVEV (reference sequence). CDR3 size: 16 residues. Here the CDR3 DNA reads TGTGCCAGCAGTTTGGACGGGACTCGGGTAACCTACGAGCAGTACTTC. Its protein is CASSLDGTRVTYEQYF.

This CDR3 reads CATWDFSYGYTF. CDR3 DNA: TGTGCCACCTGGGACTTCAGCTATGGCTACACCTTC. J is TRBJ1-2 and V is TRBV25-1; a possible D gene is TRBD1 (5 bases). This CDR3 has 12 residues. The ends were cut back, 10 bases at V and 4 bases at J, with 13 bases in the middle. In germline, CDR1 is MGHDK, CDR2 SYGVNS.

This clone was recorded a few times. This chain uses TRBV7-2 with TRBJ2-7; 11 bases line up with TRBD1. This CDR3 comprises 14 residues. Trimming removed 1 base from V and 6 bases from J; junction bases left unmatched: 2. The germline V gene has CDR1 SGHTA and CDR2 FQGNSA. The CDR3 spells CASSLGDRGFEQYF. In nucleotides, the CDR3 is TGTGCCAGCAGCTTAGGGGACAGGGGGTTCGAGCAGTACTTC. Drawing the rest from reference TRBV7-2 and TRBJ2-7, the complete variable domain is GAGVSQSPSNKVTEKGKDVELRCDPISGHTALYWYRQSLGQGLEFLIYFQGNSAPDKSGLPSDRFSAERTGGSVSTLTIQRTQQEDSAVYLCASSLGDRGFEQYFGPGTRLTVT.

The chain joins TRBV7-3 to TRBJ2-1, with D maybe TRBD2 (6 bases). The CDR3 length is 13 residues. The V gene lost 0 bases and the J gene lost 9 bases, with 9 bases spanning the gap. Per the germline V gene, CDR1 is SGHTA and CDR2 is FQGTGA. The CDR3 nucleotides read TGTGCCAGCAGCTTAACGGCGGGGTTTGAGCAGTTCTTC. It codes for CASSLTAGFEQFF.

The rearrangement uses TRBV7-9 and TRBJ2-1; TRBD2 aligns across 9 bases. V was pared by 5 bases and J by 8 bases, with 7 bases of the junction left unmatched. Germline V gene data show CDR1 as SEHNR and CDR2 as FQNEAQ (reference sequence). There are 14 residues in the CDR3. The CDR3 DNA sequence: TGTGCCAGCAGCGAAAGCGGGGGGAAGGATGAGCAGTTCTTC. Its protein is CASSESGGKDEQFF. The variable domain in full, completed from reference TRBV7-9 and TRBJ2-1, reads DTGVSQNPRHKITKRGQNVTFRCDPISEHNRLYWYRQTLGQGPEFLTYFQNEAQLEKSRLLSDRFSAERPKGSFSTLEIQRTEQGDSAMYLCASSESGGKDEQFFGPGTRLTVL.

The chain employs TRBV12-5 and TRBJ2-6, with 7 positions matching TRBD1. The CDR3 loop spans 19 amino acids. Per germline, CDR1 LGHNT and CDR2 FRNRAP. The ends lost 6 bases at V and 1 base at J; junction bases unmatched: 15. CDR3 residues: CASGSTTTGLGSGANVLTF. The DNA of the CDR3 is TGTGCTAGTGGGTCCACCACGACAGGGCTCGGGTCTGGGGCCAACGTCCTGACTTTC.